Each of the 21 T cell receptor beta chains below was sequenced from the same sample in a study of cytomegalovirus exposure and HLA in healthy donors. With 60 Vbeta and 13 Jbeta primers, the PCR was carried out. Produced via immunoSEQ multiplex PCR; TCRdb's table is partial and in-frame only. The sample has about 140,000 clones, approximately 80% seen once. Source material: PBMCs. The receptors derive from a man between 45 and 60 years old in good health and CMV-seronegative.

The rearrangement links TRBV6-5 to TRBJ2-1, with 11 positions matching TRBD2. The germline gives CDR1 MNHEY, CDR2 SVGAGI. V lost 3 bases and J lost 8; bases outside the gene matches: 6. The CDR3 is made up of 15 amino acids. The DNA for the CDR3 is TGTGCCAGCAGTTATCATAGCGGGAGGGCCTATGAGCAGTTCTTC. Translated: CASSYHSGRAYEQFF.

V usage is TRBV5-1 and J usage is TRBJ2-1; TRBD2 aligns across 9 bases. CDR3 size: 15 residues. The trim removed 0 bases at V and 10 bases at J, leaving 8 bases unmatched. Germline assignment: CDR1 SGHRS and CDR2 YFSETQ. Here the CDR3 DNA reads TGCGCCAGCAGCTTGGCGAGCGGGGGGAATAACGAGCAGTTCTTC. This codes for CASSLASGGNNEQFF.

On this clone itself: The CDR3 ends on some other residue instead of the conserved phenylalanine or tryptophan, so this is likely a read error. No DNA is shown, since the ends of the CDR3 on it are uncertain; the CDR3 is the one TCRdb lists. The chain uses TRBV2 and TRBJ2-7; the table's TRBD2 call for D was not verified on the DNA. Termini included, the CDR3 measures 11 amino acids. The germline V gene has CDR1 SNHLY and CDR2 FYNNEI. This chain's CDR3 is CASSGQTSARL.

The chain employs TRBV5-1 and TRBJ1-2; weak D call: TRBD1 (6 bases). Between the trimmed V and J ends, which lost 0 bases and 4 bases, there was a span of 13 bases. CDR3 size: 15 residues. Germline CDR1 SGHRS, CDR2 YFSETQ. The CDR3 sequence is CASSLEETGPYGYTF. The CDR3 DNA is TGCGCCAGCAGCTTGGAAGAGACAGGTCCCTATGGCTACACCTTC. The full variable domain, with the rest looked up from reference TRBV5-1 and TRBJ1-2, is KAGVTQTPRYLIKTRGQQVTLSCSPISGHRSVSWYQQTPGQGLQFLFEYFSETQRNKGNFPGRFSGRQFSNSRSEMNVSTLELGDSALYLCASSLEETGPYGYTFGSGTRLTVV.

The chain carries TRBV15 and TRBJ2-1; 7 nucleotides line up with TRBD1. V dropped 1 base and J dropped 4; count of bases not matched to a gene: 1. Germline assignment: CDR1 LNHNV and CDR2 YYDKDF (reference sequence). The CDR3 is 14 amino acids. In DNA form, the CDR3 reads TGTGCCACCAGCAGAGCACAGGGGTACAATGAGCAGTTCTTC. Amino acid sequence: CATSRAQGYNEQFF.

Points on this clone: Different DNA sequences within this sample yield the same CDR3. CDR3 coding DNA: TGCGCCAGCAGCTTGGGCGTTTACGCCTTCTTT. This gives the protein CASSLGVYAFF. The chain combines TRBV5-1 with TRBJ1-1, with D unresolved. Per the germline V gene, CDR1 is SGHRS and CDR2 is YFSETQ. The germline V and J ends were trimmed by 0 bases and 14 bases, with 11 bases remaining between them. The CDR3 spans 11 residues.

This CDR3 is CASSQDFSGPGGLYGYTF. For the CDR3, the DNA is TGTGCCAGCAGCCAAGATTTTTCCGGGCCGGGGGGTCTCTATGGCTACACCTTC. The chain recombines TRBV14 with TRBJ1-2, with a possible D match to TRBD1 (5 bases). V was pared by 0 bases and J by 4 bases, with 21 bases between. Germline loops: CDR1 SGHDN, CDR2 FVKESK. This CDR3 has 18 amino acids.

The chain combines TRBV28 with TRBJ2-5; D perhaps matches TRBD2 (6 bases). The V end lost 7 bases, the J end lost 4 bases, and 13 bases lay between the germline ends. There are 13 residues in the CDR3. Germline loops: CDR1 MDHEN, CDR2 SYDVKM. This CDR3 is CASTSGDSETQYF. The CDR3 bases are TGTGCCAGCACCTCGGGGGACTCAGAGACCCAGTACTTC.

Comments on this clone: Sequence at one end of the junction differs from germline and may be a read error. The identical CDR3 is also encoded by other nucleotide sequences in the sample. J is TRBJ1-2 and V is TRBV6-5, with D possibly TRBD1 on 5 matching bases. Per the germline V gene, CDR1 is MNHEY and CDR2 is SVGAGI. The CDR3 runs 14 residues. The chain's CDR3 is CASSYGDSSQGYTF. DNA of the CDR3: TGCGCCAGCAGTTACGGGGACTCATCACAGGGCTACACCTTC.

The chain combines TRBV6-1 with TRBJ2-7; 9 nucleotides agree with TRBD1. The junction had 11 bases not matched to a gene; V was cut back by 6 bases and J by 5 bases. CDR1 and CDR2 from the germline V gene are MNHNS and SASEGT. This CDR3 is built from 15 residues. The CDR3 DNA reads TGTGCCAGCAGGACGGACAGGGGTAATGTCCACGAGCAGTACTTC. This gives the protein CASRTDRGNVHEQYF.

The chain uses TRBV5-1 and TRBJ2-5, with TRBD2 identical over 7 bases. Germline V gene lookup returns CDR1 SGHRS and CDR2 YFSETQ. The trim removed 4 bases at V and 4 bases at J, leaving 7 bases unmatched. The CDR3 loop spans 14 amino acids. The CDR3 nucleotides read TGCGCCAGCAGCAGTGGGGCTAGCGGAGAGACCCAGTACTTC. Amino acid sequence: CASSSGASGETQYF. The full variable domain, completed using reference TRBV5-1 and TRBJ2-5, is KAGVTQTPRYLIKTRGQQVTLSCSPISGHRSVSWYQQTPGQGLQFLFEYFSETQRNKGNFPGRFSGRQFSNSRSEMNVSTLELGDSALYLCASSSGASGETQYFGPGTRLLVL.

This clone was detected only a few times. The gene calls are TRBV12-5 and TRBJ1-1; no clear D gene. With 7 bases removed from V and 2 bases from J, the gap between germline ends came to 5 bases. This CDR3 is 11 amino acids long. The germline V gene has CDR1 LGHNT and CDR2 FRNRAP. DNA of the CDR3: TGTGCTAGTGCCCTAAACACTGAAGCTTTCTTT. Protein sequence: CASALNTEAFF.

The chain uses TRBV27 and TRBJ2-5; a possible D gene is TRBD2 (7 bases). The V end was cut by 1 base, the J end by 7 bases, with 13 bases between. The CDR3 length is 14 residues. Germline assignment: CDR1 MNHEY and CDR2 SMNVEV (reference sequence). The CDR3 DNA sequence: TGTGCCAGCAGTTTATTAAGGGAGGGGGGGACCCAGTACTTC. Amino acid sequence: CASSLLREGGTQYF.

Written as DNA, the CDR3 is TGTGCCAGCAGCTTAAAAGTAGCGGGGCTTTCAGACACAGATACGCAGTATTTT. Translating gives CASSLKVAGLSDTDTQYF. This sequence joins TRBV7-9 and TRBJ2-3, with 8 bases matching TRBD2. The germline gives CDR1 SEHNR, CDR2 FQNEAQ (reference sequence). CDR3 length: 18 residues. Unmatched junction bases numbered 12, after V lost 2 bases and J lost 2 bases.

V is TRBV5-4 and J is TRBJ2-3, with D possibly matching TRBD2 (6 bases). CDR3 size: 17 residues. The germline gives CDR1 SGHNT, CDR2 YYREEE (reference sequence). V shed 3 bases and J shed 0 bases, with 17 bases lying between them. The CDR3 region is CASSWMAGGTSTDTQYF. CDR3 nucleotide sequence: TGTGCCAGCAGCTGGATGGCCGGTGGGACTAGCACAGATACGCAGTATTTT.

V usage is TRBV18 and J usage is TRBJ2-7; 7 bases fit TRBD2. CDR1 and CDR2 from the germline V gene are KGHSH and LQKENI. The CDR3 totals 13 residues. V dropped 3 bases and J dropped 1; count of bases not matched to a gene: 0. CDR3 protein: CASSPGGSYEQYF. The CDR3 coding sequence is TGTGCCAGCTCACCCGGGGGGTCCTACGAGCAGTACTTC.

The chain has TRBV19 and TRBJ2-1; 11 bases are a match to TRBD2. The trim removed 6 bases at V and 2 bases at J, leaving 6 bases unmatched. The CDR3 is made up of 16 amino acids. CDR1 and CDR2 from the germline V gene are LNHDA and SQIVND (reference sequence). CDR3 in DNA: TGTGCCAGTAGGCCACTAGCGGGGGTTACCTACAATGAGCAGTTCTTC. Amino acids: CASRPLAGVTYNEQFF.

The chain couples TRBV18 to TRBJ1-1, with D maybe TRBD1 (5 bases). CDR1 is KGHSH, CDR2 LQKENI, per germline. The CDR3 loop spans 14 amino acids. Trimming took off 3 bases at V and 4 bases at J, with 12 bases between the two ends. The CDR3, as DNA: TGTGCCAGCTCACCGTCACAGGATACCACTGAAGCTTTCTTT. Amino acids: CASSPSQDTTEAFF.

The DNA for the CDR3 is TGTGCCAGTAGTAAGGATCAGGTCTCTGGGGCCAACGTCCTGACTTTC. It yields the protein CASSKDQVSGANVLTF. The chain recombines TRBV19 with TRBJ2-6; D gene ambiguous. CDR1 LNHDA and CDR2 SQIVND come from the germline V gene (reference sequence). This CDR3 is 16 amino acids long. V was trimmed by 4 bases and J by 0 bases, leaving 10 bases between them.

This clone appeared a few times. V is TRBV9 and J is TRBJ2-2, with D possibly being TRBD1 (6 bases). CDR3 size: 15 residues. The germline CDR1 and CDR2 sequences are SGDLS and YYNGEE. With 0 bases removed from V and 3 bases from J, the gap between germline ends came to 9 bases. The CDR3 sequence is CASSVAGAHTGELFF. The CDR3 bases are TGTGCCAGCAGCGTAGCAGGGGCACACACCGGGGAGCTGTTTTTT.

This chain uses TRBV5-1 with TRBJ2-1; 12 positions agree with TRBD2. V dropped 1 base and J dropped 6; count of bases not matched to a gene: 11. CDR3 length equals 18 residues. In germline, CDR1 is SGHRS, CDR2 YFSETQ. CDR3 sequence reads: CASSLQPSLAGGRNEQFF. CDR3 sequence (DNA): TGCGCCAGCAGCTTGCAGCCTAGTCTAGCGGGGGGGCGCAATGAGCAGTTCTTC. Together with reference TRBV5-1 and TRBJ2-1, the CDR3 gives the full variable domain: KAGVTQTPRYLIKTRGQQVTLSCSPISGHRSVSWYQQTPGQGLQFLFEYFSETQRNKGNFPGRFSGRQFSNSRSEMNVSTLELGDSALYLCASSLQPSLAGGRNEQFFGPGTRLTVL.